One and the same sample provided the 26 T cell receptor beta chains below, sequenced in a study of tumor and adjacent non-tumor tissue in lung cancer. The library came from three nested PCR rounds adapted from ARM-PCR protocols. TCRdb itself ran the multiplex PCR reads through MiXCR, one entry per CDR3 protein. The sample contains some 66,000 distinct CDR3 sequences, around two thirds of which appear only once. The template was RNA from unsorted bulk tissue. More than 3 cm separated this lung sample from the edge of the tumor. Sequenced input: distant non-tumor lung tissue. The receptors derive from an older man with non-small cell lung cancer.

A remark on this clonotype: Relative to the germline gene, one junction end is altered; a read error may explain this. The chain links TRBV7-9 to TRBJ2-1; unclear D gene. The CDR3 spans 13 residues. Germline CDR1 is SEHNR and CDR2 is FQNEAQ (reference sequence). CDR3 amino acids: CVSSPDNYNKQFF. The CDR3 DNA sequence: TGTGTCAGCAGCCCCGATAACTACAATAAGCAGTTCTTC.

This clonotype was seen only a few times. This CDR3 is missing its conserved last phenylalanine or tryptophan, likely due to a read error. The chain is built from TRBV28 and TRBJ2-1; no clear D gene. The V end was cut by 3 bases, the J end by 12 bases, with 15 bases between. The CDR3 extends over 13 amino acids. Germline loops: CDR1 MDHEN, CDR2 SYDVKM. CDR3 sequence reads: CASSLSRPIGQFL. The CDR3 DNA is TGTGCCAGCAGTTTGTCCAGGCCGATCGGGCAGTTCCTC.

This clonotype was counted a single time. This chain links TRBV20-1 with TRBJ2-1; 12 positions agree with TRBD2. CDR1 is DFQATT and CDR2 is SNEGSKA in the germline V gene (reference sequence). CDR3 size: 17 residues. Unmatched junction bases numbered 18, after V lost 0 bases and J lost 15 bases. CDR3 coding DNA: TGCAGTGCTAGAGATCCCCTAGCGGGAGGGCCTACGAGTGAGTGGTTCTTC. It encodes CSARDPLAGGPTSEWFF.

Points on this clonotype: With a much larger clone just one base away, this may be a read error. This sequence joins TRBV7-9 and TRBJ2-7; TRBD2 is a possible D gene (5 bases). V gave up 2 bases and J gave up 0 bases, with 8 bases separating them. CDR3 size: 14 residues. Germline lookup yields CDR1 SEHNR and CDR2 FQNEAQ (reference sequence). CDR3 sequence: CASSLLDYSYEQYF. CDR3 bases: TGTGCCAGCAGCTTACTCGACTACTCCTACGAGCAGTACTTC. The variable domain in full, with the rest retrieved from reference TRBV7-9 and TRBJ2-7, is DTGVSQNPRHKITKRGQNVTFRCDPISEHNRLYWYRQTLGQGPEFLTYFQNEAQLEKSRLLSDRFSAERPKGSFSTLEIQRTEQGDSAMYLCASSLLDYSYEQYFGPGTRLTVT.

About this clonotype: The junction departs from the called germline gene at one end, perhaps through a read error. The chain combines TRBV11-2 with TRBJ2-3; D ambiguous. The CDR3 sequence is 15 residues long. The V gene's germline CDR1 is SGHAT and CDR2 FQNNGV. CDR3 residues: CARSQTDGVTDTEYF. The CDR3, as DNA: TGTGCCAGGAGCCAAACCGACGGAGTCACAGATACGGAGTATTTT.

Concerning this clonotype: A junction end diverges from the germline sequence, so it may reflect a read error. The V call is TRBV6-1, the J call TRBJ1-6; TRBD1 is a possible D gene (5 bases). CDR1 is MNHNS, CDR2 SASEGT, per germline. The CDR3 covers 14 residues. CDR3 protein: CTSSAGPYNSPLHF. The CDR3 DNA is TGTACCAGCAGTGCGGGACCTTATAATTCACCCCTCCACTTT.

A word on this clonotype: At one end, the junction sequence differs from germline, possibly due to a read error. The rearrangement uses TRBV29-1 and TRBJ2-7; perhaps TRBD2 as D (6 bases). There are 13 residues in the CDR3. The germline V gene has CDR1 SQVTM and CDR2 ANQGSEA. This CDR3 reads CNTRAGGSYEQYF. In DNA form, the CDR3 reads TGCAACACCCGAGCGGGCGGCTCCTATGAGCAGTACTTC.

Only one count was recorded for this clonotype. This sequence may be a read error, since a much larger clone differs from it by one base. The chain has TRBV28 and TRBJ2-5, with D maybe TRBD2 (7 bases). Trimming removed 7 bases from V and 7 bases from J, with 19 bases in between. Germline values: CDR1 MDHEN, CDR2 SYDVKM. The CDR3 runs 14 residues. CDR3 nucleotide sequence: TGTGCCAGCATCTCGGGGGGCCTCGGGGGGACCCAGTACTTC. Translated: CASISGGLGGTQYF.

For this clonotype: No conserved phenylalanine or tryptophan ends this CDR3, so it is likely a read error. The chain recombines TRBV29-1 with TRBJ2-5; the D is unclear. CDR3 length: 12 amino acids. Deletions cut 8 bases from V and 1 base from J, with 11 bases between. Looked up from germline, CDR1 is SQVTM and CDR2 is ANQGSEA. CDR3 sequence (DNA): TGCAGCATGGGGAAAACCCAAGAGACCCAGTACCTC. It specifies CSMGKTQETQYL.

On this clonotype: A much larger clone is a single base away; this may be a read error. The chain recombines TRBV5-4 with TRBJ2-1, with D uncertain. CDR3 length: 14 residues. CDR1 SGHNT and CDR2 YYREEE come from the germline V gene (reference sequence). CDR3 DNA: TGTGCCAGCAGCCCCCGCGGACCCTACAATGAGCAGTTATTC. The encoded protein is CASSPRGPYNEQLF. The whole variable domain, remainder taken from reference TRBV5-4 and TRBJ2-1, is ETGVTQSPTHLIKTRGQQVTLRCSSQSGHNTVSWYQQALGQGPQFIFQYYREEENGRGNFPPRFSGLQFPNYSSELNVNALELDDSALYLCASSPRGPYNEQLFGPGTRLTVL.

Remarks on this clonotype: Relative to the germline gene, one junction end is altered; a read error may explain this. This rearrangement joins TRBV11-2 to TRBJ2-6, with D maybe TRBD1 (7 bases). Per germline, CDR1 SGHAT and CDR2 FQNNGV. The CDR3 has 17 amino acids. The CDR3 reads CASSSQGGSPGTNVLTF. The CDR3 DNA reads TGTGCCAGCAGCTCCCAGGGGGGTAGCCCTGGGACCAACGTCCTGACTTTC.

Regarding this clonotype: Lacking the conserved final phenylalanine or tryptophan, this CDR3 likely reflects a read error. The chain carries TRBV11-2 and TRBJ2-7, with D possibly TRBD1 on 6 matching bases. This CDR3 spans 13 amino acids. Per the germline V gene, CDR1 is SGHAT and CDR2 is FQNNGV. CDR3 sequence (DNA): TGTGCCAGCAGTTTAGAAGACAGGCTCGAGCAGTACATC. It is translated as CASSLEDRLEQYI.

Notes on this clonotype: This may arise from a read error, as a much more abundant clone is one base away. The chain recombines TRBV6-5 with TRBJ2-3; the D is unclear. The CDR3 is made up of 13 amino acids. CDR1 and CDR2 from the germline V gene are MNHEY and SVGAGI. CDR3 bases: TGTGCCAGCAGGTCTCACAGCATAGATACGCAGTATTTT. Residues: CASRSHSIDTQYF.

On this clonotype itself: No conserved phenylalanine or tryptophan is present at the end of the CDR3, so a read error is the likely explanation. The J gene is TRBJ1-5, the V gene TRBV6-6, with a tentative D call TRBD1 (5 bases). This CDR3 contains 15 residues. The germline CDR1 and CDR2 sequences are MNHNY and SVGAGI (reference sequence). The CDR3 loop reads CASRQYGASDQSQHS. The CDR3 bases are TGTGCCAGCAGACAATACGGGGCCTCCGATCAGTCCCAGCATTCT.

With respect to this clonotype: A read error may be the cause here, since a much bigger clone is one base away. The CDR3 does not end in the conserved phenylalanine or tryptophan, so this is likely a read error. This chain uses TRBV5-1 with TRBJ2-7; D assignment may be TRBD1 or TRBD2 (5 bases each). Germline V gene lookup returns CDR1 SGHRS and CDR2 YFSETQ. CDR3 size: 14 residues. The V end was cut by 0 bases, the J end by 5 bases, with 12 bases between. The CDR3 bases are TGCGCCAGCAGCTTGGGAGGGGTTCGCGACGAGCAGTACCTC. Protein: CASSLGGVRDEQYL.

A note on this clonotype: A clone one base away is much larger, so this may be a read error. The chain carries TRBV5-1 and TRBJ2-1; D gene unclear. The CDR3 loop spans 17 amino acids. Germline values: CDR1 SGHRS, CDR2 YFSETQ. V was trimmed by 4 bases and J by 0 bases, leaving 17 bases between them. As DNA, the CDR3 is TGCGCCAGCAGCATGGATGGGTTGGGTCGCTCCTACAATGAGCAGTTCTTC. This translates into CASSMDGLGRSYNEQFF.

This clonotype was detected only a few times. One end of the junction fails to match germline, which may point to a read error. The V and J genes are TRBV20-1 and TRBJ1-1; D possibly corresponds to TRBD1 (5 bases). Germline V gene data show CDR1 as DFQATT and CDR2 as SNEGSKA (reference sequence). The CDR3 sequence is 11 residues long. The CDR3 DNA reads TGCAGTGTAGACCGGGGGACCGAAGCCTTCTTT. Translating it yields CSVDRGTEAFF.

In its sample, this clonotype was seen once. This may be a read error: a much more frequent sequence differs by one nucleotide. This sequence joins TRBV29-1 and TRBJ2-1; tentatively, D is TRBD1 (6 bases). Germline CDR1 and CDR2: SQVTM and ANQGSEA. The CDR3 is made up of 14 amino acids. The V end was cut by 5 bases, the J end by 6 bases, with 17 bases between. CDR3 sequence (DNA): TGCAGCGTTAAAGCCTCTCTCAGGGGCAATGAGCAGTTCTTC. Its translation: CSVKASLRGNEQFF.

Note on this clonotype: Just one base apart from a much larger clone, this may be a read error. The gene calls are TRBV14 and TRBJ2-7, with D possibly matching TRBD2 (6 bases). V was clipped by 9 bases and J by 5 bases, with 20 bases between them. In germline, CDR1 is SGHDN, CDR2 FVKESK. This CDR3 is built from 14 residues. CDR3 bases: TGTGCCAGATCCCCTTTGACTAGTGGCCACGAGCAGTACTTC. Its translation: CARSPLTSGHEQYF. Together with reference TRBV14 and TRBJ2-7, the CDR3 gives the full variable domain: EAGVTQFPSHSVIEKGQTVTLRCDPISGHDNLYWYRRVMGKEIKFLLHFVKESKQDESGMPNNRFLAERTGGTYSTLKVQPAELEDSGVYFCARSPLTSGHEQYFGPGTRLTVT.

To note about this clonotype: A much larger clone differs from this one at a single base, so this may be a read error. V and J are TRBV12-3 or TRBV12-4 and TRBJ2-1; D uncertain. The CDR3 runs to 13 residues. CDR3 in DNA: TGTGCCAACAGTTTAATGAGCTACAATGAGCAGTTCTTC. This translates into CANSLMSYNEQFF.

On this clonotype: An end of the junction differs from the germline gene, which may be a read error. The chain couples TRBV28 to TRBJ2-1; unclear D gene. The CDR3 runs to 14 residues. Germline V gives CDR1 MDHEN, CDR2 SYDVKM. Written as DNA, the CDR3 is TGTGCAAGCAGTTTGTTGAGCAACTACAAAGAGCAGTTCTTC. As protein: CASSLLSNYKEQFF.

Concerning this clonotype: A read error may produce the germline difference seen at one junction end. The chain has TRBV6-2 or TRBV6-3 and TRBJ2-1; no clear D. CDR3 size: 16 residues. Looked up from germline, CDR1 is MNHEY and CDR2 is SVGEGT. The DNA for the CDR3 is TGTGCCAGCACCTATGGCACGGGCCTACTTGGCAATGAGCAGTTATTC. Amino acid sequence: CASTYGTGLLGNEQLF.

This clonotype was observed a few times. The V gene is TRBV5-1, the J gene TRBJ2-2; TRBD2 matches at 7 bases. Germline CDR1 and CDR2: SGHRS and YFSETQ. The CDR3 contains 17 residues. The V segment lost 0 bases and the J segment 7 bases; nucleotides outside the gene matches: 12. The CDR3 protein is CASSLAGGPAGVGELFF. The CDR3 DNA is TGCGCCAGCAGCTTGGCCGGAGGCCCCGCGGGGGTCGGGGAGCTGTTTTTT.

This clonotype is labeled medium-sized. This rearrangement joins TRBV28 to TRBJ2-5; D unresolved. The ends were cut back, 6 bases at V and 1 base at J, with 12 bases in the middle. The CDR3 is 14 amino acids. Per germline, CDR1 MDHEN and CDR2 SYDVKM. The chain's CDR3 is CASSFGQLQETQYF. As DNA, the CDR3 is TGTGCCAGCAGCTTTGGGCAGCTCCAAGAGACCCAGTACTTC.

V and J are TRBV11-2 and TRBJ1-1; no clear D. Germline lookup yields CDR1 SGHAT and CDR2 FQNNGV. The V end lost 5 bases, the J end lost 5 bases, and 15 bases lay between the germline ends. The CDR3 has 14 amino acids. CDR3 in amino acids: CASSRTQRETEAFF. The CDR3 nucleotides are TGTGCCAGCAGCAGGACCCAAAGGGAGACTGAAGCTTTCTTT.

Concerning this clonotype itself: This clone may be a read error of a much larger clone one base away. The gene calls are TRBV30 and TRBJ2-1; tentative D call: TRBD1 (6 bases). V lost 2 bases and J 8 bases, leaving 22 bases between the germline ends. Germline assignment: CDR1 GTSNPN and CDR2 SVGIG (reference sequence). CDR3 size: 16 residues. As DNA, the CDR3 is TGTGCCTGGAGTCTAATTGGGGCAGGGGTAGGACATGAGCAGTTCTTC. It specifies CAWSLIGAGVGHEQFF.